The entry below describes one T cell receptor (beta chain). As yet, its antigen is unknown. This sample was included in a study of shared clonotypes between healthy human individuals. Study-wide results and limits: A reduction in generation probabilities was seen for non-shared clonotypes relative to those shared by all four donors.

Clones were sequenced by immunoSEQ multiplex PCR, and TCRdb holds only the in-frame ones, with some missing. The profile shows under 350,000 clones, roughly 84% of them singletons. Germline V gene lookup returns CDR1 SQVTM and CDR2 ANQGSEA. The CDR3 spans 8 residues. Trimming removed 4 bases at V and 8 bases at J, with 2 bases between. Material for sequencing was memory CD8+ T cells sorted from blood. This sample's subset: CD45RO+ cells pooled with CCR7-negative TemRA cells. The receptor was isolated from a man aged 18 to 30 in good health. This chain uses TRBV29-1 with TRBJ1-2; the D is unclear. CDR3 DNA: TGCAGCGTTGGGGGCTACACCTTC. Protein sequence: CSVGGYTF.